The T cell receptor beta chain under discussion was sequenced for a study of T cells after yellow fever vaccination. This clonotype was seen many times. What it binds is not known. TCRdb passed the 5' RACE reads through MiXCR, listing each CDR3 protein once. The sample includes 230,000 or so distinct CDR3 sequences, 5.5% to 8.5% of them seen just once. Regarding the study as a whole: FACS-sorted repertoires could contain abundant clonotypes contaminating from the bulk population.

The clonotype comes from a young man who received the YFV17D yellow fever vaccine. The sequences come from CD4+ T cells sorted from PBMCs, collected on the day of the yellow fever booster vaccination.

The CDR3 DNA is TGCGCCAGCAGCCAAGACGGCCTACCTCTACGCAATCAGCCCCAGCATTTT. Translating it yields CASSQDGLPLRNQPQHF. The chain recombines TRBV4-3 with TRBJ1-5; D gene uncertain. The V end lost 0 bases, the J end lost 2 bases, and 14 bases lay between the germline ends. Germline V gives CDR1 LGHNA, CDR2 YSLEER. The CDR3 length is 17 residues.